A single sample gave rise to the 25 T cell receptor beta chains below, sequenced in a study of control samples from healthy donors and cancer patients. The repertoire was sequenced with immunoSEQ multiplex PCR; TCRdb's copy has only in-frame clones and lacks some. The sample contains about 26,000 clones, roughly 80% of which appear only once. The specimen was PBMCs. The receptor set was obtained from a man in his fifties or sixties with colorectal cancer.

This clone was found a few times. V is TRBV5-5 and J is TRBJ1-3; D ambiguous. Trimming stripped 3 bases from V and 2 bases from J, with 15 bases between. This CDR3 is built from 16 residues. CDR1 and CDR2 from the germline V gene are SGHKS and YYEKEE (reference sequence). CDR3 in amino acids: CASSSFDDYPGNTIYF. CDR3 sequence (DNA): TGTGCCAGCAGCTCTTTCGACGATTACCCTGGAAACACCATATATTTT.

In this sample, this clone turned up a few times. V and J are TRBV5-1 and TRBJ1-1; unclear D gene. The CDR3 contains 13 residues. Per the germline V gene, CDR1 is SGHRS and CDR2 is YFSETQ. V was pared by 2 bases and J by 0 bases, with 5 bases between. In DNA, the CDR3 is TGCGCCAGCAGCTTACCGATGAACACTGAAGCTTTCTTT. It codes for CASSLPMNTEAFF.

This clone has only one observation. The chain employs TRBV29-1 and TRBJ2-3; the D gene is possibly TRBD2 (7 bases). Germline-derived CDR1 and CDR2 are SQVTM and ANQGSEA. V lost 1 base, J lost 4 bases, and 15 bases lay in between. The CDR3 loop spans 15 amino acids. The DNA of the CDR3 is TGCAGCGTTGAAGGGGCAGGGGAGGGAGCAGATACGCAGTATTTT. Encoded protein: CSVEGAGEGADTQYF.

The chain carries TRBV6-2 or TRBV6-3 and TRBJ2-7, with D perhaps TRBD1 (6 bases). Germline values: CDR1 MNHEY, CDR2 SVGEGT. The CDR3 is made up of 13 amino acids. Trimming left V 5 bases short and J 5 bases short, with 13 bases between. Here the CDR3 reads CASSDRFQDEQYV. CDR3 coding DNA: TGTGCCAGCAGTGACAGGTTCCAGGACGAGCAGTACGTC.

The rearrangement uses TRBV25-1 and TRBJ2-3; 15 positions agree with TRBD2. Looked up from germline, CDR1 is MGHDK and CDR2 is SYGVNS. The ends lost 3 bases at V and 2 bases at J; junction bases unmatched: 3. This CDR3 comprises 17 residues. CDR3 nucleotide sequence: TGTGCCAGCAGTGACTGGACTAGCGGGGGGGCCACAGATACGCAGTATTTT. The encoded protein is CASSDWTSGGATDTQYF.

By share, this clone ranks as medium-sized (0.01 to 0.1%). The chain is built from TRBV4-3 and TRBJ1-1; perhaps TRBD1 as D (5 bases). The V end lost 1 base, the J end lost 0 bases, and 18 bases lay between the germline ends. The CDR3 has 18 amino acids. Looked up from germline, CDR1 is LGHNA and CDR2 is YSLEER. CDR3 in amino acids: CASSQAFTGGGMNTEAFF. The DNA of the CDR3 is TGCGCCAGCAGCCAAGCGTTTACAGGCGGCGGGATGAACACTGAAGCTTTCTTT.

The V gene is TRBV24-1, the J gene TRBJ2-3, with 13 positions matching TRBD2. Per the germline V gene, CDR1 is KGHDR and CDR2 is SFDVKD. V lost 10 bases and J lost 6; bases outside the gene matches: 9. The CDR3 spans 15 residues. The chain's CDR3 is CATGTSGVNGDTQYF. The CDR3 region has the DNA TGTGCCACTGGGACTAGCGGGGTTAATGGGGATACGCAGTATTTT.

This chain links TRBV18 with TRBJ2-7; 8 bases map to TRBD1. The CDR3 totals 13 residues. The V gene end was trimmed by 5 bases and the J gene end by 3 bases; junction bases not matched to a gene: 3. Germline CDR1 is KGHSH and CDR2 is LQKENI. The CDR3 nucleotides are TGTGCCAGCTCATTTGGACAGGGCTACGAGCAGTACGTC. It encodes CASSFGQGYEQYV.

The chain uses TRBV10-3 and TRBJ2-7, with D possibly being TRBD2 (6 bases). Germline V CDR1 and CDR2: ENHRY, SYGVKD. This CDR3 has 12 amino acids. V lost 6 bases to trimming and J lost 5 bases, with 11 bases between them. The CDR3 DNA is TGTGCCATCAGCCGGGACTTTAACGAGCAGTACTTC. Translating gives CAISRDFNEQYF.

The chain links TRBV7-2 to TRBJ1-2; 8 positions agree with TRBD1. The CDR3 is 14 residues long. Germline CDR1 SGHTA, CDR2 FQGNSA. The junction had 4 bases not matched to a gene; V was cut back by 4 bases and J by 3 bases. The CDR3 DNA follows: TGTGCCAGCAGCTCGAAGGGACAGGACTATGGCTACACCTTC. Translated: CASSSKGQDYGYTF.

The table lists this clone with a few counts. This chain connects TRBV28 to TRBJ2-7, with 8 bases that match TRBD2. CDR1 is MDHEN, CDR2 SYDVKM, per germline. This CDR3 is 15 amino acids long. V lost 3 bases to trimming and J lost 7 bases; unmatched junction nucleotides: 11. The CDR3 is CASSFLSGGQGEQYF. CDR3 coding DNA: TGTGCCAGCAGTTTCCTAAGCGGGGGCCAAGGGGAGCAGTACTTC.

The chain couples TRBV6-2 or TRBV6-3 to TRBJ1-1, with D tentatively TRBD1 (5 bases). Per germline, CDR1 MNHEY and CDR2 SVGEGT. The CDR3 loop spans 16 amino acids. Trimming left V 6 bases short and J 0 bases short, with 17 bases between. CDR3 nucleotides: TGTGCCAGCAGCATTTCGCCGACAGTAATGAACACTGAAGCTTTCTTT. The encoded protein is CASSISPTVMNTEAFF.

The chain uses TRBV20-1 and TRBJ2-3; D not certain. Germline loops: CDR1 DFQATT, CDR2 SNEGSKA (reference sequence). The CDR3 sequence is 10 residues long. V was clipped by 5 bases and J by 3 bases, with 3 bases between them. The CDR3 nucleotides are TGCAGTGCTGGTACAGATACGCAGTATTTT. Translating gives CSAGTDTQYF.

The rearrangement links TRBV5-6 to TRBJ1-3; TRBD1 matches at 8 bases. CDR1 is SGHDT and CDR2 is YYEEEE in the germline V gene. The V gene end was trimmed by 2 bases and the J gene end by 0 bases; junction bases not matched to a gene: 10. The CDR3 contains 18 residues. The CDR3, as DNA: TGTGCCAGCAGCTTCGGGACAGGACACGATCGCTCTGGAAACACCATATATTTT. Translation gives CASSFGTGHDRSGNTIYF.

This chain uses TRBV6-5 with TRBJ2-3; a possible D gene is TRBD2 (6 bases). CDR1 and CDR2 from the germline V gene are MNHEY and SVGAGI. CDR3 length: 14 residues. V was shortened by 6 bases and J by 0 bases, with 10 bases between the two germline ends. The CDR3 is CASSGSGSTDTQYF. The CDR3, as DNA: TGTGCCAGCAGCGGGAGCGGGAGCACAGATACGCAGTATTTT.

V and J are TRBV5-6 and TRBJ2-7; the match to TRBD2 covers 9 bases. The CDR3 totals 15 residues. The ends lost 4 bases at V and 3 bases at J; junction bases unmatched: 8. Per germline, CDR1 SGHDT and CDR2 YYEEEE. The chain's CDR3 is CASSPSTSGNYEQYV. DNA for the CDR3: TGTGCCAGCAGCCCTTCGACTAGCGGAAACTACGAGCAGTACGTC.

CDR3 sequence reads: CASSPQGMSYEQYF. The CDR3 region has the DNA TGCGCCAGCAGCCCACAGGGGATGTCCTACGAGCAGTACTTC. V is TRBV5-1 and J is TRBJ2-7; 7 bases are shared with TRBD1. CDR3 length: 14 residues. Germline assignment: CDR1 SGHRS and CDR2 YFSETQ. Unmatched junction bases numbered 5, after V lost 4 bases and J lost 1 base.

This chain uses TRBV7-2 with TRBJ1-5, with unresolved D. Trimming pared 3 bases from V and 0 bases from J, leaving 9 bases between. The CDR3 contains 15 residues. The germline V gene has CDR1 SGHTA and CDR2 FQGNSA. Here the CDR3 DNA reads TGTGCCAGCAGCTTGGTATTTGATAGCAATCAGCCCCAGCATTTT. Its protein is CASSLVFDSNQPQHF.

The J gene is TRBJ1-5, the V gene TRBV10-1; no reliable D call. The CDR3 runs 18 residues. V was pared by 11 bases and J by 0 bases, with 26 bases between. The germline V gene has CDR1 WNHNN and CDR2 SYGVQD (reference sequence). In DNA form, the CDR3 reads TGCGCCGGCACTCCGGCCTACGGGAAACACACTAGCAATCAGCCCCAGCATTTT. It specifies CAGTPAYGKHTSNQPQHF.

The V and J genes are TRBV6-1 and TRBJ1-5; D gene unclear. Germline V CDR1 and CDR2: MNHNS, SASEGT. This CDR3 region has 14 residues. With 1 base removed from V and 9 bases from J, the gap between germline ends came to 13 bases. CDR3: CASSEGAGPRPQHF. The CDR3 DNA is TGTGCCAGCAGTGAAGGGGCAGGCCCAAGGCCCCAGCATTTT.

The rearrangement links TRBV6-2 or TRBV6-3 to TRBJ2-1; a weak D match, TRBD1 (7 bases). The V gene lost 5 bases and the J gene lost 0 bases, with 14 bases spanning the gap. The length of the CDR3 is 16 residues. Germline V gene data show CDR1 as MNHEY and CDR2 as SVGEGT. CDR3 in amino acids: CASSGRGASSYNEQFF. The CDR3 nucleotides read TGTGCCAGCAGTGGCAGGGGGGCGAGCTCCTACAATGAGCAGTTCTTC.

J is TRBJ1-2 and V is TRBV9; perhaps TRBD1 as D (6 bases). Trimming stripped 3 bases from V and 0 bases from J, with 12 bases between. CDR1 is SGDLS, CDR2 YYNGEE, per germline. The CDR3 extends over 15 amino acids. The CDR3 here is CASSGTGRANYGYTF. The CDR3 DNA follows: TGTGCCAGCAGCGGCACAGGGAGAGCTAACTATGGCTACACCTTC.

The V gene is TRBV2, the J gene TRBJ1-2, with D perhaps TRBD1 (5 bases). The length of the CDR3 is 13 residues. The V gene's germline CDR1 is SNHLY and CDR2 FYNNEI. V was cut by 4 bases and J by 11 bases, with 17 bases left in between. The CDR3 spells CASSGYPSKGYTF. CDR3 coding DNA: TGTGCCAGCAGTGGATACCCGTCCAAGGGGTACACCTTC.

The rearrangement links TRBV7-7 to TRBJ2-5; D tentatively reads TRBD1 or TRBD2 (5 bases each). The ends were cut back, 6 bases at V and 4 bases at J, with 12 bases in the middle. Germline CDR1 and CDR2: SSHAT and FNYEAQ (reference sequence). The CDR3 has 13 amino acids. This chain's CDR3 is CASSWDGGETQYF. The CDR3, as DNA: TGTGCCAGCAGTTGGGACGGCGGAGAGACCCAGTACTTC.

J is TRBJ1-2 and V is TRBV9; D is possibly TRBD1 (6 bases). CDR1 and CDR2 (germline): SGDLS, YYNGEE. V shed 3 bases and J shed 4 bases, with 16 bases lying between them. The CDR3 runs to 15 residues. CDR3 DNA: TGTGCCAGCAGCGCCACTCCTGGGGGGGCCTATGGCTACACCTTC. As protein: CASSATPGGAYGYTF.